This note documents a single T cell receptor beta chain sequence. What it binds is unknown. Here immunoSEQ multiplex PCR was the method, and the copy in TCRdb shows in-frame clones only, minus some. The profile covers about 51,000 clones, with roughly 80% appearing a single time and about 3% taken by the ten largest. The sample comes from a study of OX40 agonist ivuxolimab in advanced cancers. The study, taken as a whole, reports: On average, a greater number of expanded clones characterised CD8+ T cells relative to CD4+. Certain nonresponders additionally had low normalized T-cell clonal expansion.

Per germline, CDR1 MGHRA and CDR2 YSYEKL. The CDR3 has 16 residues. Trimming shortened V by 6 bases and J by 0 bases, and 15 bases separated the two germline ends. The clonotype comes from an adult with an advanced solid tumor such as melanoma, head and neck, liver or kidney cancer. The chain couples TRBV4-1 to TRBJ1-3; a possible D gene is TRBD1 (5 bases). This specimen was CD4+ or CD8+ T cells sorted from blood, taken in a trial of the OX40 agonist ivuxolimab. As DNA, the CDR3 is TGCGCCAGCAGTCAAAGCTCAGGGACCTCTGGAAACACCATATATTTT. This translates into CASSQSSGTSGNTIYF.